One T cell receptor beta chain is described in this entry. This sample was taken from a study of T cells after somatic rescue of genetic block. Generated by immunoSEQ multiplex PCR, the TCRdb table keeps only in-frame clones and is missing some. The data contain 13,000 or so clones, around 70% of them singletons. The CDR3 has 16 amino acids. After removal of 0 bases from V and 9 bases from J, the junction contained 5 bases not matched to a gene. Germline CDR1 is SGHKS and CDR2 is YYEKEE (reference sequence). V usage is TRBV5-5 and J usage is TRBJ1-6, with 11 bases fitting TRBD1. This TCR derives from a boy aged 5-17 years. Sample: peripheral blood mononuclear cells (PBMCs). The DNA for the CDR3 is TGTGCCAGCAGCTTGGCCTGGACAGGGGGCTTTTCACCCCTCCACTTT. Protein sequence: CASSLAWTGGFSPLHF.